The next 21 T cell receptor beta chains were all read from a single sample in a study of post-analysis software for immune sequencing data. Incorporated into the TCR beta cDNA libraries were unique molecular identifiers, which served to reduce PCR and sequencing biases. TCRdb re-called the PCR reads through MiXCR, storing one row per CDR3 protein. Of a few hundred thousand distinct CDR3 sequences in the sample, around a third were seen once. Their specific antigens are unknown. Regarding the study as a whole: Patients showed TRBV5-6, TRBV5-1 and TRBV20-1 among roughly 5 TRBV segments more frequent than in controls.

The sequenced sample was blood. These TCRs come from a girl under 18 with multiple sclerosis.

V usage is TRBV3-1 and J usage is TRBJ1-6; D might be TRBD1 (5 bases). The V gene lost 1 base and the J gene lost 6 bases, with 13 bases spanning the gap. The CDR3 has 16 amino acids. CDR1 is LGHDT and CDR2 is YNNKEL in the germline V gene (reference sequence). The chain's CDR3 is CASSQGSGLSNSPLHF. The DNA of the CDR3 is TGTGCCAGCAGCCAAGGGTCGGGACTCAGTAATTCACCCCTCCACTTT.

The chain uses TRBV29-1 and TRBJ2-1; 11 positions match TRBD1. Germline V gene sequence: CDR1 SQVTM, CDR2 ANQGSEA. Losses at the gene ends were 3 bases for V and 3 bases for J; bases not matched to a gene: 1. The CDR3 spans 14 residues. CDR3 in amino acids: CSVEGTGGYNEQFF. CDR3 nucleotides: TGCAGCGTTGAGGGGACAGGGGGCTACAATGAGCAGTTCTTC.

V gene TRBV27 combines with J gene TRBJ2-1; 9 positions match TRBD2. Per germline, CDR1 MNHEY and CDR2 SMNVEV (reference sequence). V lost 5 bases to trimming and J lost 2 bases; unmatched junction nucleotides: 10. This CDR3 contains 17 residues. The CDR3 sequence is CASSPWGSGGPYNEQFF. In DNA form, the CDR3 reads TGTGCCAGCAGTCCGTGGGGTAGCGGGGGACCCTACAATGAGCAGTTCTTC.

Only one count was recorded for this clonotype. The rearrangement uses TRBV12-3 or TRBV12-4 and TRBJ2-1, with TRBD2 matching over 10 bases. The CDR3 is 13 residues long. Unmatched junction bases numbered 1, after V lost 11 bases and J lost 0 bases. CDR3 coding DNA: TGTGCCTTAGCGGGGGGCTCCTACAATGAGCAGTTCTTC. It codes for CALAGGSYNEQFF.

In this sample, this clonotype turned up a few times. The chain is built from TRBV12-3 or TRBV12-4 and TRBJ2-1; D is unresolved. V was pared by 4 bases and J by 0 bases, with 7 bases between. The CDR3 is made up of 14 amino acids. The CDR3: CASSSARSYNEQFF. The CDR3 DNA sequence: TGTGCCAGCAGTTCAGCGCGCTCCTACAATGAGCAGTTCTTC.

This clonotype was counted a few times. The chain carries TRBV27 and TRBJ2-6, with D tentatively TRBD1 (6 bases). V lost 5 bases and J 2 bases, leaving 16 bases between the germline ends. CDR3 length: 17 residues. Per germline, CDR1 MNHEY and CDR2 SMNVEV (reference sequence). CDR3 nucleotides: TGTGCCAGCAGTGTCTCGCCAGGGGCTACTGGGGCCAACGTCCTGACTTTC. Amino acid sequence: CASSVSPGATGANVLTF.

The table lists this clonotype with a few counts. This chain links TRBV10-3 with TRBJ1-6; TRBD1 agrees at 7 bases. The J segment lost 8 bases and the V segment lost 4 bases, leaving 5 bases of the junction unmatched. The CDR3 consists of 14 residues. Per germline, CDR1 ENHRY and CDR2 SYGVKD. CDR3 sequence (DNA): TGTGCCATCAGTGGACAGGGAGGCGATTCACCCCTCCACTTT. Its protein product is CAISGQGGDSPLHF.

The chain employs TRBV7-8 and TRBJ1-2, with D perhaps TRBD1 (6 bases). V dropped 4 bases and J dropped 1 base, with 13 bases sitting between them. Germline CDR1 and CDR2: SGHVS and FQNEAQ. CDR3 length: 15 residues. The CDR3 region has the DNA TGTGCCAGCAGCTCCCACAGGGCGTATAACTATGGCTACACCTTC. Amino acid sequence: CASSSHRAYNYGYTF.

V and J are TRBV6-5 and TRBJ2-7; TRBD1 agrees at 8 bases. The junction had 10 bases not matched to a gene; V was cut back by 6 bases and J by 3 bases. This CDR3 has 15 amino acids. The germline V gene has CDR1 MNHEY and CDR2 SVGAGI. The chain's CDR3 is CASSSWGQENYEQYF. CDR3 bases: TGTGCCAGCAGCTCTTGGGGACAGGAGAACTACGAGCAGTACTTC.

V gene TRBV7-9 combines with J gene TRBJ1-4; a possible D gene is TRBD1 (5 bases). The germline V gene has CDR1 SEHNR and CDR2 FQNEAQ (reference sequence). V was shortened by 5 bases and J by 8 bases, with 18 bases between the two germline ends. There are 15 residues in the CDR3. The CDR3 sequence: CASSLLGQGGEKLFF. CDR3 DNA sequence: TGTGCCAGCAGCCTACTGGGGCAGGGTGGGGAAAAACTGTTTTTT.

The chain has TRBV6-1 and TRBJ2-1, with TRBD1 matching over 7 bases. V shed 3 bases, J shed 1 base, and the junction held 3 bases outside the gene matches. Germline CDR1 reads MNHNS; CDR2 reads SASEGT. The length of the CDR3 is 15 residues. As DNA, the CDR3 is TGTGCCAGCAGTGACGACAGGGCATCCTACAATGAGCAGTTCTTC. Protein: CASSDDRASYNEQFF.

The rearrangement links TRBV7-9 to TRBJ2-1; the D gene is possibly TRBD2 (6 bases). Trimming removed 2 bases from V and 4 bases from J, with 15 bases in between. Germline V gene lookup returns CDR1 SEHNR and CDR2 FQNEAQ (reference sequence). This CDR3 contains 16 residues. The CDR3 DNA is TGTGCCAGCAGCTTATTAGGACTACCCTTGTACAATGAGCAGTTCTTC. Encoded protein: CASSLLGLPLYNEQFF.

This clonotype has just a few counts. The CDR3 here is CSVEVQDYNEQYF. The CDR3 DNA follows: TGCAGCGTTGAAGTGCAGGACTACAACGAGCAGTACTTC. J is TRBJ2-7 and V is TRBV29-1; possible D gene TRBD2, 6 bases. The CDR3 contains 13 residues. Germline CDR1 reads SQVTM; CDR2 reads ANQGSEA. Trimming removed 1 base from V and 5 bases from J, with 12 bases in between.

This clonotype appeared a few times. The V and J genes are TRBV3-1 and TRBJ1-1; D is undetermined. The V end was cut by 3 bases, the J end by 1 base, with 6 bases between. This CDR3 is 13 amino acids long. Germline values: CDR1 LGHDT, CDR2 YNNKEL (reference sequence). The CDR3 is CASSQGRNTEAFF. The CDR3, as DNA: TGTGCCAGCAGCCAGGGGAGGAACACTGAAGCTTTCTTT.

A few counts support this clonotype. The chain recombines TRBV7-6 with TRBJ2-1, with D uncertain. This CDR3 contains 17 residues. Germline-derived CDR1 and CDR2 are SGHVS and FNYEAQ. The V end was cut by 5 bases, the J end by 6 bases, with 23 bases between. CDR3 protein: CASSREAEHPLINEQFF. Here the CDR3 DNA reads TGTGCCAGCAGCCGCGAGGCCGAACACCCCCTCATCAATGAGCAGTTCTTC. Looking up the rest from reference TRBV7-6 and TRBJ2-1 gives the full variable domain: GAGVSQSPRYKVTKRGQDVALRCDPISGHVSLYWYRQALGQGPEFLTYFNYEAQQDKSGLPNDRFSAERPEGSISTLTIQRTEQRDSAMYRCASSREAEHPLINEQFFGPGTRLTVL.

The chain couples TRBV20-1 to TRBJ2-5, with D hard to call. This CDR3 contains 12 residues. With 2 bases removed from V and 0 bases from J, the gap between germline ends came to 4 bases. CDR1 and CDR2 (germline): DFQATT, SNEGSKA (reference sequence). The CDR3 DNA reads as TGCAGTGCTAGACAGAACCAAGAGACCCAGTACTTC. This sequence encodes CSARQNQETQYF.

A few counts support this clonotype. The rearrangement links TRBV7-8 to TRBJ2-7; possible D gene TRBD2, 6 bases. CDR1 and CDR2 (germline): SGHVS, FQNEAQ. Trimming stripped 5 bases from V and 3 bases from J, with 11 bases between. The length of the CDR3 is 13 residues. CDR3 region: CASSRVTSYEQYF. In DNA, the CDR3 is TGTGCCAGCAGCCGCGTGACTAGCTACGAGCAGTACTTC. The whole variable domain, filled in from reference TRBV7-8 and TRBJ2-7, reads GAGVSQSPRYKVAKRGQDVALRCDPISGHVSLFWYQQALGQGPEFLTYFQNEAQLDKSGLPSDRFFAERPEGSVSTLKIQRTQQEDSAVYLCASSRVTSYEQYFGPGTRLTVT.

This clonotype was seen a few times. J is TRBJ2-7 and V is TRBV12-3 or TRBV12-4; 8 bases map to TRBD1. V was clipped by 2 bases and J by 0 bases; unmatched bases: 6. CDR3 size: 16 residues. CDR3 protein: CASSLMQGASSYEQYF. In DNA form, the CDR3 reads TGTGCCAGCAGTTTAATGCAGGGGGCAAGCTCCTACGAGCAGTACTTC.

The chain uses TRBV18 and TRBJ1-1, with 7 bases aligning to TRBD1. V lost 4 bases and J lost 6; bases outside the gene matches: 11. The germline V gene has CDR1 KGHSH and CDR2 LQKENI. CDR3 length equals 15 residues. The DNA of the CDR3 is TGTGCCAGCTCACGGGCGACAGGGACCGACGCTGAAGCTTTCTTT. Amino acids: CASSRATGTDAEAFF.

The chain couples TRBV6-6 to TRBJ2-5; D may be TRBD2 (6 bases). There are 14 residues in the CDR3. Germline CDR1 MNHNY, CDR2 SVGAGI (reference sequence). Between the trimmed V and J ends, which lost 0 bases and 13 bases, there was a span of 18 bases. The CDR3 protein is CASSYSNSQGLLYF. The CDR3 DNA follows: TGTGCCAGCAGTTACTCCAATTCGCAGGGACTGTTGTACTTC.

The chain employs TRBV20-1 and TRBJ2-7; 15 bases align to TRBD2. The CDR3 spans 15 residues. Germline lookup yields CDR1 DFQATT and CDR2 SNEGSKA (reference sequence). J was trimmed by 5 bases and V by 5 bases; bases with no gene match: 7. CDR3 DNA sequence: TGCAGTGCTCACCCTGGGACTAGCGGGGGGAACGAGCAGTACTTC. Residues: CSAHPGTSGGNEQYF.